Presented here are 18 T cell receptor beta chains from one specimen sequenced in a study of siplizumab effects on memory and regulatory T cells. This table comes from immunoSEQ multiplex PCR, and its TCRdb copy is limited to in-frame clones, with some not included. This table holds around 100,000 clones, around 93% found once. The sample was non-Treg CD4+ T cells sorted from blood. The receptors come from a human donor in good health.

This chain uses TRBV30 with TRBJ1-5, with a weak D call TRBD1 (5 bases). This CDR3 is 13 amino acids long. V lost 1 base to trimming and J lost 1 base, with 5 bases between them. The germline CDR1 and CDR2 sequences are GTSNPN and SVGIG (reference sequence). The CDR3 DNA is TGTGCCTGGAGTGGGGGCAGCAATCAGCCCCAGCATTTT. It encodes CAWSGGSNQPQHF.

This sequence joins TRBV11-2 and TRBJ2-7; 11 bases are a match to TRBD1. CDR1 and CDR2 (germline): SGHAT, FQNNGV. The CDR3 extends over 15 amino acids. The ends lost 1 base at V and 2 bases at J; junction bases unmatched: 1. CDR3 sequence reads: CASSLGTGGPYEQYF. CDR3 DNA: TGTGCCAGCAGCTTAGGGACAGGGGGCCCCTACGAGCAGTACTTC.

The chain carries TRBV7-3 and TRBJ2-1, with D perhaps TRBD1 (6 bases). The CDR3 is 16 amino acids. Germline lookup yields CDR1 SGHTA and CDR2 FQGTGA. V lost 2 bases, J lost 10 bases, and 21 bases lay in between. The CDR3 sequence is CASSLGLWGQGSEQFF. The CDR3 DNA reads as TGTGCCAGCAGCTTAGGTCTCTGGGGGCAGGGTAGCGAGCAGTTCTTC. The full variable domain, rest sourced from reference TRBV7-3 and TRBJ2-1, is GAGVSQTPSNKVTEKGKYVELRCDPISGHTALYWYRQSLGQGPEFLIYFQGTGAADDSGLPNDRFFAVRPEGSVSTLKIQRTERGDSAVYLCASSLGLWGQGSEQFFGPGTRLTVL.

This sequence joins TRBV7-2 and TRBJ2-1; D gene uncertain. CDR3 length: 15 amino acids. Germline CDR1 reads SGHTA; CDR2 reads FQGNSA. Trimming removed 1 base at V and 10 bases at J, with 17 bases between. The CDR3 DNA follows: TGTGCCAGCAGCTTAGTGGTTCAGCAAAATCGAGAGCAGTTCTTC. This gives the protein CASSLVVQQNREQFF.

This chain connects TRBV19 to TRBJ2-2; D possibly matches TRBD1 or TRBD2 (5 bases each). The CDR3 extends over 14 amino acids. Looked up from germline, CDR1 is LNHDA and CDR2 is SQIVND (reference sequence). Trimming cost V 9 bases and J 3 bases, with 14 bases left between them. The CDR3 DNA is TGTGCCAGCAGAACCGGGACGCACACCGGGGAGCTGTTTTTT. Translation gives CASRTGTHTGELFF.

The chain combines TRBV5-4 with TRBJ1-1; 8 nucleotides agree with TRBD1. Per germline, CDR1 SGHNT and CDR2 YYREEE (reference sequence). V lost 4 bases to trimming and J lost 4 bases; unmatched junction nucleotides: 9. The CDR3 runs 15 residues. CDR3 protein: CASSLKNTGGTEAFF. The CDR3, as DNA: TGTGCCAGCAGCCTAAAAAATACAGGGGGCACTGAAGCTTTCTTT.

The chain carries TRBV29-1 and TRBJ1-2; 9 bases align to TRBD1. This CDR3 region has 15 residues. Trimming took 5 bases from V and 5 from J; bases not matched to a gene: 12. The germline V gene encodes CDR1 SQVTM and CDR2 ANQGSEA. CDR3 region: CSVTAGTGPRYGYTF. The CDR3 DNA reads TGCAGCGTTACGGCCGGGACAGGGCCTAGATATGGCTACACCTTC.

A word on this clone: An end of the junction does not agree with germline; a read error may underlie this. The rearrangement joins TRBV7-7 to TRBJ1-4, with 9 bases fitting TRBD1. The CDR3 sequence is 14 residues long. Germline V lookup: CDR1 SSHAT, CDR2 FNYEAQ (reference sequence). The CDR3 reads CASSEGQGGEKLFF. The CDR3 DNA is TGTGCTAGCAGCGAGGGACAGGGAGGTGAAAAACTGTTTTTT.

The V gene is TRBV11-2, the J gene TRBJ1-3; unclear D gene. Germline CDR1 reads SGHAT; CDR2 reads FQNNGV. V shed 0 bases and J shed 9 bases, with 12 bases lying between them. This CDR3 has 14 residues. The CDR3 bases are TGTGCCAGCAGCTTAGAGGGTTTCGGCGGCACCATATATTTT. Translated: CASSLEGFGGTIYF.

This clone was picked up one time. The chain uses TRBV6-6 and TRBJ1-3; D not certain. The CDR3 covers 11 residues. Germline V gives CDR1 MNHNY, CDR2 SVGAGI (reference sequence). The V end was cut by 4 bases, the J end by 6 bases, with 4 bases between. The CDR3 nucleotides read TGTGCCAGCAGTTCAGCAAACACCATATATTTT. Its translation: CASSSANTIYF.

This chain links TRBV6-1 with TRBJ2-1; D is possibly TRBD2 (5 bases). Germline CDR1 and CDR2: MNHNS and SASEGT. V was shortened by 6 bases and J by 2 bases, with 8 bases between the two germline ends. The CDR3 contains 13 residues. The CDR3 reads CASRAVPYNEQFF. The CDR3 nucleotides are TGTGCCAGCAGAGCGGTGCCCTACAATGAGCAGTTCTTC.

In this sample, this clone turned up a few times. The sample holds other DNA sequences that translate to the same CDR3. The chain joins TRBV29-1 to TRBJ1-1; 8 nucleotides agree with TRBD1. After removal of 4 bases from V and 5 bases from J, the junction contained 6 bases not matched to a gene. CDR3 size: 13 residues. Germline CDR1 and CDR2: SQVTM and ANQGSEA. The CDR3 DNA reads TGCAGCGTTGTTGGACAGGGAGGAACTGAAGCTTTCTTT. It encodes CSVVGQGGTEAFF. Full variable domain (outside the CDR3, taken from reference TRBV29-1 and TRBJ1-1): SAVISQKPSRDICQRGTSLTIQCQVDSQVTMMFWYRQQPGQSLTLIATANQGSEATYESGFVIDKFPISRPNLTFSTLTVSNMSPEDSSIYLCSVVGQGGTEAFFGQGTRLTVV.

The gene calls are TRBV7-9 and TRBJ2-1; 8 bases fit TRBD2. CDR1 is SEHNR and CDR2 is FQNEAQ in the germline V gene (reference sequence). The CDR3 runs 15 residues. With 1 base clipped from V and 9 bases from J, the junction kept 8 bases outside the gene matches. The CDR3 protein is CASSLGPAGAGEQFF. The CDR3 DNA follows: TGTGCCAGCAGCTTAGGGCCAGCGGGAGCTGGTGAGCAGTTCTTC. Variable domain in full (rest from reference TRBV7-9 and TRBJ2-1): DTGVSQNPRHKITKRGQNVTFRCDPISEHNRLYWYRQTLGQGPEFLTYFQNEAQLEKSRLLSDRFSAERPKGSFSTLEIQRTEQGDSAMYLCASSLGPAGAGEQFFGPGTRLTVL.

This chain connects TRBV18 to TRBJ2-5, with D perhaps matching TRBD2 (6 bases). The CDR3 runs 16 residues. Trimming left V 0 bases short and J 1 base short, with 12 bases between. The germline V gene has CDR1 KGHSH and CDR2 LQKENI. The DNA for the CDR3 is TGTGCCAGCTCACCACCGAAGGGACTTCGCCAAGAGACCCAGTACTTC. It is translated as CASSPPKGLRQETQYF. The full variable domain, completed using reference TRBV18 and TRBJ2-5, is NAGVMQNPRHLVRRRGQEARLRCSPMKGHSHVYWYRQLPEEGLKFMVYLQKENIIDESGMPKERFSAEFPKEGPSILRIQQVVRGDSAAYFCASSPPKGLRQETQYFGPGTRLLVL.

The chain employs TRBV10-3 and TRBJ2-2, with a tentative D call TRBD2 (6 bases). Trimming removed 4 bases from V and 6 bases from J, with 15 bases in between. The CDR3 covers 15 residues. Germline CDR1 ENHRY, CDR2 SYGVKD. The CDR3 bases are TGTGCCATCAGTGCAACGGGAGAGGGATCCGGGGAGCTGTTTTTT. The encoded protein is CAISATGEGSGELFF.

The CDR3 here is CASSIDGQVRDTQYF. CDR3 coding DNA: TGTGCCAGTAGTATAGATGGACAGGTCAGGGATACGCAGTATTTT. This chain uses TRBV19 with TRBJ2-3, with TRBD1 identical over 7 bases. After removal of 0 bases from V and 6 bases from J, the junction contained 6 bases not matched to a gene. The CDR3 spans 15 residues. Germline V CDR1 and CDR2: LNHDA, SQIVND (reference sequence). Variable domain in full (rest from reference TRBV19 and TRBJ2-3): DGGITQSPKYLFRKEGQNVTLSCEQNLNHDAMYWYRQDPGQGLRLIYYSQIVNDFQKGDIAEGYSVSREKKESFPLTVTSAQKNPTAFYLCASSIDGQVRDTQYFGPGTRLTVL.

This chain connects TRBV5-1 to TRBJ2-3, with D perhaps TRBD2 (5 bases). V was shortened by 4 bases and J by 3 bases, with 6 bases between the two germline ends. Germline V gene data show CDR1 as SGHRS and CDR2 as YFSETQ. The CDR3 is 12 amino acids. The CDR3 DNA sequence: TGCGCCAGCAGCGAGGGAACAGATACGCAGTATTTT. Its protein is CASSEGTDTQYF.

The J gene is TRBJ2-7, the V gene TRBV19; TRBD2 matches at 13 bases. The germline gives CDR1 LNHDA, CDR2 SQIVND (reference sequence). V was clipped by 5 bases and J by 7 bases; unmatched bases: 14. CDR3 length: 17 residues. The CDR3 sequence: CASSSRTGTSGTGEQYF. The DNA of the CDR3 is TGTGCCAGTAGTTCTCGTACCGGGACTAGCGGGACTGGGGAGCAGTACTTC.